This T cell receptor (beta chain) was profiled in a study of blood T cell repertoires in COVID-19. At the level of the study: Acute-phase and convalescent COVID-19 samples originated in the United States, Italy and Spain. PBMCs, B-cell-depleted T cells, or T cells were the source of the cDNA or gDNA that made up the material.

There are 12 residues in the CDR3. Germline V gene sequence: CDR1 SQVTM, CDR2 ANQGSEA. The V and J ends lost 3 bases and 3 bases respectively, with 8 bases between them. The data were produced by immunoSEQ multiplex PCR, yet TCRdb's version contains in-frame clones alone and is incomplete. The sample has more than 400,000 clones; roughly 88% are singletons. V usage is TRBV29-1 and J usage is TRBJ1-1; D remains ambiguous. The sample taken for sequencing was peripheral blood. This receptor was identified in a human donor in a cohort sampled during active COVID-19. CDR3 in DNA: TGCAGCGTTGATACCGGGTACACTGAAGCTTTCTTT. This gives the protein CSVDTGYTEAFF.